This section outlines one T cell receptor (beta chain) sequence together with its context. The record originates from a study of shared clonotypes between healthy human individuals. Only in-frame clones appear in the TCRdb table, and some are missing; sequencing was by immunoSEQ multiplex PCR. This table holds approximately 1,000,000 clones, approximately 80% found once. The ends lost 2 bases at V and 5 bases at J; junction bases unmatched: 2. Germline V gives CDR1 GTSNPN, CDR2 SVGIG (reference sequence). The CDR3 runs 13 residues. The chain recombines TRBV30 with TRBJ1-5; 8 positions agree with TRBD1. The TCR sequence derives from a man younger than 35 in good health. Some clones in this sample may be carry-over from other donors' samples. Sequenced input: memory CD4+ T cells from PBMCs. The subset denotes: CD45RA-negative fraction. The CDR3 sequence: CAWSQDRDQPQHF. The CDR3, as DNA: TGTGCCTGGAGTCAGGACAGGGATCAGCCCCAGCATTTT.